Described below is a single T cell receptor beta chain sequence and its context. These data originate in a study of T cell changes during pregnancy in multiple sclerosis. Trimming took off 1 base at V and 3 bases at J, with 18 bases between the two ends. The CDR3 runs to 17 residues. Germline CDR1 is MGHRA and CDR2 is YSYEKL. Libraries were prepared by immunoSEQ multiplex PCR; TCRdb keeps only in-frame clonotypes and omits some of them. The data show around 71,000 clones, more than 80% seen once. The sequenced sample was peripheral blood, obtained in the third trimester of pregnancy. The gene calls are TRBV4-1 and TRBJ2-5; D possibly corresponds to TRBD2 (5 bases). The sequence was collected from a female donor with multiple sclerosis, enrolled in a pregnancy study. CDR3 in DNA: TGCGCCAGCAGCCAAGGGGGTCCGTGGGCTAGCAAAGAGACCCAGTACTTC. Protein sequence: CASSQGGPWASKETQYF.